The following is a T cell receptor (beta chain) sequence with its context. This clone has a handful of counts. Its antigen is unknown. The record has no base qualities; no much larger clone is one base away. Whole blood was collected in K2EDTA tubes by collaborating institutions according to the institutions' own protocols. For TCRbeta analysis, collaborator samples were shipped as frozen whole blood, as isolated PBMCs, or as DNA extracted from either sample type. TCRbeta CDR3 regions were amplified from genomic DNA using the immunoSEQ Assay, a bias-controlled multiplex PCR. The study's processing was this. Nucleated cell counts per sample were estimated from amplification of reference gene primers within the assay. To quantify the absolute abundance of each unique TCRbeta CDR3 rearrangement, sequence reads were collapsed and filtered. Productive Simpson clonality was computed per sample as the square root of Simpson's diversity index over productive rearrangements. TCRdb carries this immuneACCESS record with in-frame sequences only. Its versions omit some clonotypes, under half of them owing to an unresolved V gene in the studies checked, with the rest unexplained. The V and J calls and clone size were taken over from that table, and D and trimming were inferred from the DNA. The sample table records 53,000 or so clones; just under 80% of these occur just once. More than 13% of the sample lies in the top ten.

The source of the sample is a study of blood T cell repertoires in COVID-19 (dated by TCRdb to the early 2020s). Some background on the complete study: Samples covering the acute and convalescent phases of COVID-19 were provided by collaborators in the United States, Italy and Spain. Deeply sampled blood TCRbeta repertoires from subjects exposed to, actively infected with, or recovered from COVID-19 were included in the dataset. HLA class I and class II types, where available, came from metadata supplied by the sample provider rather than from assay-based typing. Nearly every sample came with metadata listing a de-identified subject ID, COVID-19 status, age in years and sex. Samples came from the ongoing ImmuneRACE study (first 160 participants) plus 1,254 subjects from 6 global collaborators. The repertoires were released in a freely available public database intended as a resource for research on the immune response to SARS-CoV-2. The material from the prospective study consisted of cDNA or gDNA derived from T cells, B-cell-depleted T cells, or PBMCs.

V loses 3 bases at its end and J loses 6 bases; junction bases beyond the gene matches: 9. The CDR3 measures 15 amino acids from cysteine to phenylalanine. Of all the DNA, just the CDR3 is kept, 45 bases in frame from base 1. Based on the germline V gene, the CDR1 and CDR2 sequences are SGDLS and YYNGEE. Study-wide conclusions, independent of this receptor: How much clinical and demographic metadata was included differed by source and by participant, and the metadata was provided uncurated.

Sequenced material: peripheral blood. This clonotype was sampled from a human donor with active or convalescent COVID-19. The donor label of this sample is uncertain. The rearranged chain carries TRBV9 and TRBJ2-1, and TRBD2 matches 7 of the central bases. The DNA reads as follows: TGTGCCAGCAGCGAGGGCGGGAGTTTGGTCAATGAGCAGTTCTTC. Its translation is CASSEGGSLVNEQFF.